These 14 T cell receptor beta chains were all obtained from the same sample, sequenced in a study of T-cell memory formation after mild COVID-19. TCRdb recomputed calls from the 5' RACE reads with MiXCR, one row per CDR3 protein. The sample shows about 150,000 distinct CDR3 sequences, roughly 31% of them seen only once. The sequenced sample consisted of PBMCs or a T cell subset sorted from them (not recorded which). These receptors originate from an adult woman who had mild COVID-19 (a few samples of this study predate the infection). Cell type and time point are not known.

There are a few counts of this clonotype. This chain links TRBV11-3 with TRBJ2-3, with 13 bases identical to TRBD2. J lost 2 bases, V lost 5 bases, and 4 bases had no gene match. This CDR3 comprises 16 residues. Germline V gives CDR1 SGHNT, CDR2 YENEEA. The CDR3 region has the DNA TGTGCCAGCAGCCGACTAGCGGGGGGCGACACAGATACGCAGTATTTT. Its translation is CASSRLAGGDTDTQYF.

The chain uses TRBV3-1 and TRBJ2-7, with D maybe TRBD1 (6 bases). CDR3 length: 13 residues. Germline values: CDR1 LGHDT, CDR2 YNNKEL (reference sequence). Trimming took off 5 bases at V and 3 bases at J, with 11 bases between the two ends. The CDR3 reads CASSTGSHYEQYF. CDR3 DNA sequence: TGTGCCAGCAGCACAGGGTCTCACTACGAGCAGTACTTC.

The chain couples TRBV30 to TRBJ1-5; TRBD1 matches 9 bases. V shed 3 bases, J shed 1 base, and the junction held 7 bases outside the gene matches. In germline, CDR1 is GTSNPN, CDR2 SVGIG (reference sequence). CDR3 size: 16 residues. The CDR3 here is CAWRLRGTGSNQPQHF. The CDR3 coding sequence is TGTGCCTGGAGATTACGCGGGACAGGGAGCAATCAGCCCCAGCATTTT.

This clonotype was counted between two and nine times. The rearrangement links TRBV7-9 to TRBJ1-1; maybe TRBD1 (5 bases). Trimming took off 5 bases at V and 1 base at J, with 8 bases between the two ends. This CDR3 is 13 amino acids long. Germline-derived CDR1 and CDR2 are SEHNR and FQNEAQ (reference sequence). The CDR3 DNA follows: TGTGCCAGCAGCCAGACAGAGAACACTGAAGCTTTCTTT. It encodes CASSQTENTEAFF.

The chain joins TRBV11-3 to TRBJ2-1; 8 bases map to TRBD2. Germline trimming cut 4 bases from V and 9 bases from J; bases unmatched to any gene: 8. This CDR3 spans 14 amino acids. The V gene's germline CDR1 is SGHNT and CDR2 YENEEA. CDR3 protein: CASSSPGLVLEQFF. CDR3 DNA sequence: TGTGCCAGCAGCTCGCCGGGACTAGTCCTTGAGCAGTTCTTC.

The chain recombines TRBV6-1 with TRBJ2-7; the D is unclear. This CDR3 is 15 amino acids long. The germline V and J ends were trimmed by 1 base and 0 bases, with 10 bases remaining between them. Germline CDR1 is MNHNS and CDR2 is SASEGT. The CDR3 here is CASSEGWQTSYEQYF. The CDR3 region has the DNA TGTGCCAGCAGTGAAGGTTGGCAGACCTCCTACGAGCAGTACTTC.

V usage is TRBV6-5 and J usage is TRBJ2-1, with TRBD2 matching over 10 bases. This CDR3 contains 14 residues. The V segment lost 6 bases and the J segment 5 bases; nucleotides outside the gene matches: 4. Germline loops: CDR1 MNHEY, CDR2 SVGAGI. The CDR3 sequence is CASSPSGSHNEQFF. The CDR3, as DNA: TGTGCCAGCAGCCCTAGCGGGAGTCACAATGAGCAGTTCTTC.

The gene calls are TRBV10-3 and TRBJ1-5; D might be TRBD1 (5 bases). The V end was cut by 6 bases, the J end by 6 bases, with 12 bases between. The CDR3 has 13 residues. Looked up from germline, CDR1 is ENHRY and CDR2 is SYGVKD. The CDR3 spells CAIRRQRGQPQHF. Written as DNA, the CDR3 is TGTGCCATCAGGCGACAAAGGGGTCAGCCCCAGCATTTT.

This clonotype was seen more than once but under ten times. The CDR3 DNA follows: TGTGCCAGCAATCCGACAGGGGCGGTTACCGGGGAGCTGTTTTTT. Protein product: CASNPTGAVTGELFF. The J gene is TRBJ2-2, the V gene TRBV4-2; 8 nucleotides line up with TRBD1. CDR1 is LGHNA, CDR2 YNFKEQ, per germline. J was trimmed by 5 bases and V by 7 bases; bases with no gene match: 9. The CDR3 is 15 amino acids.

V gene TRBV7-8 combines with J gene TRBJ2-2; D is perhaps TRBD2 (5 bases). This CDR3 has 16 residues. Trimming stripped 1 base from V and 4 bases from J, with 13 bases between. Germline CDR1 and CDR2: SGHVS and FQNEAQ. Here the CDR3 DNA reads TGTGCCAGCAGCTTAGATGCCGGACTGTTCACCGGGGAGCTGTTTTTT. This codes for CASSLDAGLFTGELFF.

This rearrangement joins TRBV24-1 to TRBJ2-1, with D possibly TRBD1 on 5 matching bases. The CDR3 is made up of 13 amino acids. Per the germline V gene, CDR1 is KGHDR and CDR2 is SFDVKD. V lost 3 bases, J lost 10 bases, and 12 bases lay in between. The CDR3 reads CATSDGAGIEQFF. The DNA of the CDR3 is TGTGCCACCAGTGATGGGGCAGGGATCGAGCAGTTCTTC.

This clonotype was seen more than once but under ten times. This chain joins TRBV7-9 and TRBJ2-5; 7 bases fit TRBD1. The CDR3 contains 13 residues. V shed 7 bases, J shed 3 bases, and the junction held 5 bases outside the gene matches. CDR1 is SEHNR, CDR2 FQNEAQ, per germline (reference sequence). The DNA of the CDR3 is TGTGCCAGCACCGGGACAGCTAAAGAGACCCAGTACTTC. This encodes CASTGTAKETQYF. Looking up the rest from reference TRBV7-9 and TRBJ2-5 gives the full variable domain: DTGVSQNPRHKITKRGQNVTFRCDPISEHNRLYWYRQTLGQGPEFLTYFQNEAQLEKSRLLSDRFSAERPKGSFSTLEIQRTEQGDSAMYLCASTGTAKETQYFGPGTRLLVL.

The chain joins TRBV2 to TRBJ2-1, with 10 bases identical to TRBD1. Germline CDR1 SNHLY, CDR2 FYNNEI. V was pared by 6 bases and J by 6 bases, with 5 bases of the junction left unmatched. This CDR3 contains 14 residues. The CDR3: CASSSGTGVNEQFF. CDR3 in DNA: TGTGCCAGCAGCTCCGGGACAGGGGTCAATGAGCAGTTCTTC. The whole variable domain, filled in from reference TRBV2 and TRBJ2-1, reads EPEVTQTPSHQVTQMGQEVILRCVPISNHLYFYWYRQILGQKVEFLVSFYNNEISEKSEIFDDQFSVERPDGSNFTLKIRSTKLEDSAMYFCASSSGTGVNEQFFGPGTRLTVL.

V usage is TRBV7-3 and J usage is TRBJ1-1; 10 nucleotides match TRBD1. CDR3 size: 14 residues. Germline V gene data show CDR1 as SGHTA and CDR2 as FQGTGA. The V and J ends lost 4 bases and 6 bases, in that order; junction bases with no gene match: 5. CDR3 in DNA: TGTGCCAGCAGCTCAGGACAGGGGGGATCTGAAGCTTTCTTT. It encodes CASSSGQGGSEAFF.